The next 11 T cell receptor beta chains were all read from a single sample in a study of cytomegalovirus exposure and HLA in healthy donors (dated by TCRdb to 2016 to 2017). The protocol used for the library was the immunoSEQ multiplex PCR assay. For the multiplex PCR, a mixture combining 60 forward primers for TCR Vbeta segments and 13 reverse primers for TCR Jbeta segments was used. Imported from immuneACCESS, the table was reduced by TCRdb to in-frame sequences with V and J called. These copies leave out some clones; in studies compared against another copy, an unresolved V gene accounts for under half, and the cause of the remainder is not known. The sample table records roughly 190,000 clones; roughly four fifths of these occur just once. The top ten clonotypes cover roughly 10% of the sample. Sequencing was carried out using PBMCs. Every receptor here comes from a woman between 45 and 60 years old in good health and CMV-seropositive.

V usage is TRBV7-3 and J usage is TRBJ1-2, with D perhaps matching TRBD1 (6 bases). In germline, CDR1 is SGHTA, CDR2 FQGTGA. The germline V and J ends were trimmed by 5 bases and 4 bases, with 14 bases remaining between them. The CDR3 loop spans 14 amino acids. For the CDR3, the DNA is TGTGCCAGCAGCCTCGGGGGGCGGCTCTATGGCTACACCTTC. This sequence encodes CASSLGGRLYGYTF.

Worth noting for this clone: Different DNA sequences within this sample yield the same CDR3. V usage is TRBV9 and J usage is TRBJ2-3, with 7 positions matching TRBD1. Germline V gene lookup returns CDR1 SGDLS and CDR2 YYNGEE. The V segment lost 2 bases and the J segment 1 base; nucleotides outside the gene matches: 1. The CDR3 loop spans 14 amino acids. CDR3 loop: CASSVGQGTDTQYF. CDR3 bases: TGTGCCAGCAGCGTTGGACAGGGCACAGATACGCAGTATTTT.

The gene calls are TRBV13 and TRBJ2-7; a possible D gene is TRBD1 (6 bases). The CDR3 totals 15 residues. The ends were cut back, 1 base at V and 4 bases at J, with 14 bases in the middle. The V gene's germline CDR1 is PRHDT and CDR2 FYEKMQ (reference sequence). The DNA of the CDR3 is TGTGCCAGCAGCTTAGATCGACAGGTGGGATACGAGCAGTACTTC. It codes for CASSLDRQVGYEQYF.

In nucleotides, the CDR3 is TGTGCCAGCAGTCTTACAGGGGGCCTGGAGACCCAGTACTTC. It specifies CASSLTGGLETQYF. The chain employs TRBV28 and TRBJ2-5, with TRBD1 matching over 9 bases. CDR1 and CDR2 from the germline V gene are MDHEN and SYDVKM. Trimming at V came to 5 bases and at J to 5 bases, leaving 6 bases not matched to a gene. The CDR3 length is 14 residues.

This sequence joins TRBV9 and TRBJ2-2, with D tentatively TRBD2 (5 bases). CDR1 is SGDLS and CDR2 is YYNGEE in the germline V gene. The CDR3 spans 16 residues. With 1 base removed from V and 2 bases from J, the gap between germline ends came to 12 bases. CDR3 region: CASSVRTGKNTGELFF. The CDR3 DNA reads as TGTGCCAGCAGCGTAAGGACCGGGAAAAACACCGGGGAGCTGTTTTTT.

The gene calls are TRBV7-8 and TRBJ2-4; the match to TRBD1 covers 7 bases. Trimming removed 1 base from V and 6 bases from J; junction bases left unmatched: 3. Germline CDR1 and CDR2: SGHVS and FQNEAQ. The CDR3 extends over 14 amino acids. The CDR3 nucleotides are TGTGCCAGCAGCTTAGGAGCAGGGGGAAACATTCAGTACTTC. Its protein is CASSLGAGGNIQYF.

The chain links TRBV7-8 to TRBJ2-5; TRBD2 matches at 9 bases. This CDR3 is 18 amino acids long. Looked up from germline, CDR1 is SGHVS and CDR2 is FQNEAQ. The V and J ends lost 1 base and 1 base, in that order; junction bases with no gene match: 10. The CDR3 DNA reads as TGTGCCAGCAGCTTAGATCCCTTAGCGGGGGTCTTCCAAGAGACCCAGTACTTC. Residues: CASSLDPLAGVFQETQYF.

This clone was seen just once. The chain carries TRBV2 and TRBJ1-6, with D maybe TRBD1 (6 bases). The CDR3 totals 13 residues. Trimming cost V 5 bases and J 9 bases, with 11 bases left between them. From germline, CDR1 is SNHLY and CDR2 FYNNEI. CDR3 residues: CASSLNRASPLHF. In DNA form, the CDR3 reads TGTGCCAGCAGTCTCAACAGGGCTTCACCCCTCCACTTT.

The chain combines TRBV4-1 with TRBJ2-1; the match to TRBD2 covers 11 bases. This CDR3 is 16 amino acids long. From germline, CDR1 is MGHRA and CDR2 YSYEKL. The trim removed 4 bases at V and 3 bases at J, leaving 5 bases unmatched. CDR3 residues: CASSPIAGGFYNEQFF. The CDR3 DNA reads TGCGCCAGCAGCCCTATAGCGGGGGGGTTCTACAATGAGCAGTTCTTC.

This clone was counted once. This rearrangement joins TRBV14 to TRBJ2-1; possible D gene TRBD2, 5 bases. From germline, CDR1 is SGHDN and CDR2 FVKESK. Deletions cut 1 base from V and 4 bases from J, with 8 bases between. The length of the CDR3 is 14 residues. The CDR3 here is CASSQGGRYNEQFF. For the CDR3, the DNA is TGTGCCAGCAGCCAAGGAGGGAGATACAATGAGCAGTTCTTC.

This clone was observed a handful of times. The junction and the germline gene differ at one end; a read error may be behind it. The rearrangement links TRBV6-5 to TRBJ1-1, with D unresolved. The CDR3 spans 13 residues. The germline V gene encodes CDR1 MNHEY and CDR2 SVGAGI. The CDR3 region has the DNA TGTGCCAGCAATCTACACGGGAGTTCTGAACCTTTCTTT. This sequence encodes CASNLHGSSEPFF.